Each of the 32 T cell receptor beta chains below was sequenced from the same sample in a study of T cells in Graves' hyperthyroidism and ophthalmopathy. Amplification of TCR beta CDR3 regions used RNA as the template. A first-round RT-PCR of the TCR CDR3 used the HTBI primer set. TCRdb passed the multiplex PCR reads through MiXCR, listing each CDR3 protein once. The sample records over 500,000 distinct CDR3 sequences, around 13% being singletons. The sequencing sample was made of blood. The origin of the receptors is a woman in her thirties or forties with Graves' hyperthyroidism.

The chain links TRBV7-8 to TRBJ2-5; 13 nucleotides agree with TRBD2. The CDR3 has 20 residues. Unmatched junction bases numbered 13, after V lost 0 bases and J lost 3 bases. Germline V gives CDR1 SGHVS, CDR2 FQNEAQ. The CDR3 sequence is CASSLARTSGSTGGKETQYF. CDR3 in DNA: TGTGCCAGCAGCTTAGCGCGGACTAGCGGGAGTACGGGGGGCAAAGAGACCCAGTACTTC.

This clonotype was recorded at least ten times. The rearrangement links TRBV27 to TRBJ2-1, with D possibly TRBD2 on 7 matching bases. V lost 7 bases, J lost 0 bases, and 19 bases lay in between. The CDR3 has 17 amino acids. Germline V gene lookup returns CDR1 MNHEY and CDR2 SMNVEV (reference sequence). CDR3 amino acids: CASILIRGGSSYNEQFF. The CDR3, as DNA: TGTGCCAGCATCCTTATAAGGGGGGGGAGCTCCTACAATGAGCAGTTCTTC.

This clonotype was counted ten times or more. V usage is TRBV30 and J usage is TRBJ1-1; 11 positions agree with TRBD1. The CDR3 contains 15 residues. Germline V gene lookup returns CDR1 GTSNPN and CDR2 SVGIG (reference sequence). V lost 2 bases, J lost 4 bases, and 6 bases stayed unmatched. CDR3 coding DNA: TGTGCCTGGAGTCGGACAGGGGGCTTGGGCACTGAAGCTTTCTTT. Translation gives CAWSRTGGLGTEAFF.

This clonotype has a single count. The CDR3 reads CASSEPQGVYEQYF. The CDR3 DNA is TGCGCCAGCAGCGAACCTCAGGGGGTATACGAGCAGTACTTC. V gene TRBV5-1 combines with J gene TRBJ2-7, with TRBD1 matching over 7 bases. This CDR3 comprises 14 residues. The germline CDR1 and CDR2 sequences are SGHRS and YFSETQ. The trim removed 4 bases at V and 4 bases at J, leaving 8 bases unmatched. The complete variable domain, with remaining parts taken from reference TRBV5-1 and TRBJ2-7, reads KAGVTQTPRYLIKTRGQQVTLSCSPISGHRSVSWYQQTPGQGLQFLFEYFSETQRNKGNFPGRFSGRQFSNSRSEMNVSTLELGDSALYLCASSEPQGVYEQYFGPGTRLTVT.

This clonotype was seen repeatedly, ten times or more. The chain is built from TRBV7-8 and TRBJ1-6; 9 bases map to TRBD1. Unmatched junction bases numbered 2, after V lost 5 bases and J lost 3 bases. The CDR3 loop spans 15 amino acids. Germline V CDR1 and CDR2: SGHVS, FQNEAQ. The CDR3 DNA is TGTGCCAGCAGCACAGGGGGCGGCTATAATTCACCCCTCCACTTT. Translating it yields CASSTGGGYNSPLHF.

The chain combines TRBV27 with TRBJ2-1; D not resolved. The germline V gene has CDR1 MNHEY and CDR2 SMNVEV (reference sequence). Trimming left V 5 bases short and J 2 bases short, with 19 bases between. The CDR3 length is 17 residues. CDR3 sequence: CASSPYSTRLAYNEQFF. CDR3 sequence (DNA): TGTGCCAGCAGTCCATACTCGACGAGGCTCGCCTACAATGAGCAGTTCTTC.

At least ten counts were recorded for this clonotype. CDR3 in DNA: TGCGCCAGCAGCTTGGCGGAGAGCGGCCCCCAGTTCTTC. Protein: CASSLAESGPQFF. The chain is built from TRBV5-1 and TRBJ2-1, with D perhaps TRBD2 (5 bases). Trimming left V 0 bases short and J 13 bases short, with 14 bases between. The CDR3 contains 13 residues. The germline V gene has CDR1 SGHRS and CDR2 YFSETQ.

V gene TRBV12-3 or TRBV12-4 combines with J gene TRBJ2-4; D remains ambiguous. CDR3 length: 15 amino acids. V shed 1 base and J shed 0 bases, with 7 bases lying between them. The CDR3 coding sequence is TGTGCCAGCAGTTTAGATGCCCTAGCCAAAAACATTCAGTACTTC. Its protein product is CASSLDALAKNIQYF.

The genes are TRBV30 and TRBJ2-3, with D uncertain. The CDR3 loop spans 15 amino acids. V dropped 0 bases and J dropped 4 bases, with 14 bases sitting between them. Germline V gene sequence: CDR1 GTSNPN, CDR2 SVGIG (reference sequence). CDR3 nucleotide sequence: TGTGCCTGGAGTGTATATTTGGGGTTGGCAGATACGCAGTATTTT. Translated, it gives CAWSVYLGLADTQYF.

As regards this clonotype: A much bigger clone sits one base away, suggesting this may be a read error. J is TRBJ1-1 and V is TRBV12-3 or TRBV12-4, with D uncertain. This CDR3 region has 14 residues. CDR3 sequence: CASSLAAAATEASF. The CDR3, as DNA: TGTGCCAGCAGTTTAGCGGCGGCAGCCACTGAAGCTTCCTTT.

This clonotype was recorded a few times. The chain uses TRBV20-1 and TRBJ1-5; TRBD1 might be the D (6 bases). Germline V gene sequence: CDR1 DFQATT, CDR2 SNEGSKA (reference sequence). V lost 3 bases and J 8 bases, leaving 23 bases between the germline ends. The CDR3 sequence is 16 residues long. The DNA of the CDR3 is TGCAGTGCTAGTAGGCCCGGGGGGGCCCGGCATGAGCCCCAGCATTTT. This codes for CSASRPGGARHEPQHF.

The genes are TRBV5-1 and TRBJ2-5; 10 bases fit TRBD2. CDR3 length equals 17 residues. Germline lookup yields CDR1 SGHRS and CDR2 YFSETQ. The junction had 9 bases not matched to a gene; V was cut back by 4 bases and J by 0 bases. DNA for the CDR3: TGCGCCAGCAGCCCCGGGACTAGCGTTGGGTACCAAGAGACCCAGTACTTC. This gives the protein CASSPGTSVGYQETQYF.

V gene TRBV12-3 or TRBV12-4 combines with J gene TRBJ2-1; 9 nucleotides match TRBD2. The CDR3 loop spans 17 amino acids. J lost 2 bases, V lost 1 base, and 6 bases had no gene match. This CDR3 is CASSLETSGGTYNEQFF. Written as DNA, the CDR3 is TGTGCCAGCAGTTTAGAGACTAGCGGTGGCACCTACAATGAGCAGTTCTTC.

This clonotype was recorded once. At one boundary the junction diverges from the germline segment, which might be a read error. This chain links TRBV27 with TRBJ2-3; TRBD2 agrees at 13 bases. Germline V gene data show CDR1 as MNHEY and CDR2 as SMNVEV (reference sequence). The CDR3 sequence is 20 residues long. The CDR3 nucleotides read TGTGTCAGCAGTTTCCAACCACTAGCGGGAGGGCAGGGTCGTGCAGATACGCAGTATTTT. Encoded protein: CVSSFQPLAGGQGRADTQYF.

Only a few counts were recorded for this clonotype. This sequence joins TRBV5-1 and TRBJ2-2; TRBD2 agrees at 16 bases. Trimming removed 1 base from V and 6 bases from J; junction bases left unmatched: 6. There are 18 residues in the CDR3. The germline gives CDR1 SGHRS, CDR2 YFSETQ. The CDR3 protein is CASSLRGLAGGPAGELFF. CDR3 DNA sequence: TGCGCCAGCAGCTTGAGGGGACTAGCGGGAGGGCCGGCCGGGGAGCTGTTTTTT.

The sample holds many counts of this clonotype. The chain uses TRBV7-2 and TRBJ1-1, with 7 bases that match TRBD1. CDR3 length equals 15 residues. The V and J ends lost 4 bases and 1 base, in that order; junction bases with no gene match: 6. Germline values: CDR1 SGHTA, CDR2 FQGNSA. CDR3 DNA sequence: TGTGCCAGCAGCTCACCACGACAGGGGAACACTGAAGCTTTCTTT. Translation: CASSSPRQGNTEAFF.

This clonotype was counted at least ten times. The chain carries TRBV28 and TRBJ2-7; D not resolved. The CDR3 extends over 15 amino acids. The germline V gene encodes CDR1 MDHEN and CDR2 SYDVKM. Trimming removed 5 bases at V and 0 bases at J, with 14 bases between. CDR3 coding DNA: TGTGCCAGCAGTCATTTGGTCAGGCCCTCCTACGAGCAGTACTTC. Translated: CASSHLVRPSYEQYF.

This clonotype was observed a few times. The chain employs TRBV6-1 and TRBJ2-7; 10 nucleotides agree with TRBD2. J was trimmed by 8 bases and V by 3 bases; bases with no gene match: 10. Germline V gene sequence: CDR1 MNHNS, CDR2 SASEGT. CDR3 length: 15 amino acids. For the CDR3, the DNA is TGTGCCAGCAGTGAGGGGGCTAGCGGGAGTAAAAAGCAGTACTTC. Its protein product is CASSEGASGSKKQYF.

Only a few counts were recorded for this clonotype. This sequence joins TRBV7-9 and TRBJ1-4; 9 bases align to TRBD1. V trimming: 1 base; J trimming: 7 bases; junction bases outside the gene matches: 4. From germline, CDR1 is SEHNR and CDR2 FQNEAQ (reference sequence). This CDR3 is built from 15 residues. CDR3 amino acids: CASSLGDRDPEKLFF. CDR3 nucleotides: TGTGCCAGCAGCTTAGGGGACAGGGACCCTGAAAAACTGTTTTTT.

Regarding this clonotype: A read error may be the cause here, since a much bigger clone is one base away. This chain links TRBV28 with TRBJ2-7, with TRBD1 matching 8 bases. The CDR3 is made up of 14 amino acids. Germline CDR1 MDHEN, CDR2 SYDVKM. CDR3 sequence: CASTSQGAVFEQHF. CDR3 coding DNA: TGTGCCAGCACCTCCCAGGGGGCTGTCTTCGAGCAGCACTTC.

As concerns this clonotype: It may be a read error: a sequence one base away is much more abundant. V gene TRBV3-1 combines with J gene TRBJ1-2, with D uncertain. This CDR3 spans 16 amino acids. Trimming took off 0 bases at V and 6 bases at J, with 17 bases between the two ends. CDR1 is LGHDT, CDR2 YNNKEL, per germline (reference sequence). The CDR3 DNA sequence: TGTGCCAGCAGCCAAGACTTGCCGCCACAGACGGATGGCTACACCTTC. Its protein product is CASSQDLPPQTDGYTF.

This clonotype was seen many times. The chain joins TRBV7-8 to TRBJ1-5; D perhaps matches TRBD1 (6 bases). Per germline, CDR1 SGHVS and CDR2 FQNEAQ. The CDR3 has 14 residues. Trimming removed 5 bases from V and 7 bases from J, with 15 bases in between. Here the CDR3 reads CASSKGHGQQPQHF. The CDR3 DNA reads as TGTGCCAGCAGCAAGGGACACGGACAACAGCCCCAGCATTTT.

This clonotype was detected many times. CDR3 sequence: CASSFPTGQGAYEQYF. The DNA for the CDR3 is TGTGCCAGCAGTTTCCCGACAGGACAGGGGGCCTACGAGCAGTACTTC. The chain carries TRBV6-2 or TRBV6-3 and TRBJ2-7; 10 bases line up with TRBD1. V trimming: 4 bases; J trimming: 2 bases; junction bases outside the gene matches: 8. In germline, CDR1 is MNHEY, CDR2 SVGEGT. This CDR3 comprises 16 residues.

The chain links TRBV6-2 or TRBV6-3 to TRBJ2-7, with TRBD1 identical over 9 bases. Trimming took 6 bases from V and 5 from J; bases not matched to a gene: 8. This CDR3 comprises 14 residues. Germline V gives CDR1 MNHEY, CDR2 SVGEGT. CDR3 sequence reads: CASSNTGGADEQYF. The CDR3 nucleotides are TGTGCCAGCAGCAACACAGGGGGCGCGGACGAGCAGTACTTC.

This clonotype was observed at least ten times. J is TRBJ2-5 and V is TRBV12-3 or TRBV12-4, with no clear D. With 6 bases removed from V and 5 bases from J, the gap between germline ends came to 13 bases. The CDR3 has 13 residues. The CDR3 nucleotides read TGTGCCAGCAGCCGCAAGGGAACGGAGACCCAGTACTTC. Encoded protein: CASSRKGTETQYF.

This clonotype showed up many times. V usage is TRBV12-3 or TRBV12-4 and J usage is TRBJ1-1; the match to TRBD1 covers 10 bases. This CDR3 comprises 16 residues. V shed 5 bases and J 3 bases; nucleotides not matched to a gene: 9. In nucleotides, the CDR3 is TGTGCCAGCAGTGACAGGGGGCCTTTTGCGTACACTGAAGCTTTCTTT. This encodes CASSDRGPFAYTEAFF.

This clonotype was found many times. The rearrangement joins TRBV7-8 to TRBJ2-3, with D unresolved. V lost 3 bases to trimming and J lost 4 bases, with 11 bases between them. This CDR3 spans 14 amino acids. Germline CDR1 reads SGHVS; CDR2 reads FQNEAQ. The CDR3 loop is CASSFIRKADTQYF. In DNA, the CDR3 is TGTGCCAGCAGCTTTATCAGGAAGGCAGATACGCAGTATTTT.

This clonotype was counted ten times or more. The V gene is TRBV20-1, the J gene TRBJ1-2; weak D call: TRBD1 (5 bases). Trimming removed 1 base from V and 7 bases from J, with 7 bases in between. From germline, CDR1 is DFQATT and CDR2 SNEGSKA (reference sequence). The CDR3 extends over 11 amino acids. The CDR3 here is CSARAGVGYTF. The CDR3 nucleotides read TGCAGTGCTAGAGCGGGGGTTGGCTACACCTTC.

This clonotype was counted at least ten times. The chain has TRBV5-1 and TRBJ2-3; weak D call: TRBD2 (6 bases). The CDR3 sequence is 16 residues long. In germline, CDR1 is SGHRS, CDR2 YFSETQ. V was shortened by 1 base and J by 0 bases, with 12 bases between the two germline ends. The CDR3 loop reads CASSLSLGGSTDTQYF. DNA for the CDR3: TGCGCCAGCAGCTTGTCTCTCGGGGGTAGCACAGATACGCAGTATTTT.

The V gene is TRBV5-6, the J gene TRBJ2-7, with D unclear. The CDR3 covers 15 residues. Germline assignment: CDR1 SGHDT and CDR2 YYEEEE. The V end lost 3 bases, the J end lost 1 base, and 14 bases lay between the germline ends. The CDR3 DNA reads as TGTGCCAGCAGCTCGCGGCCAGGACCTTCCTACGAGCAGTACTTC. Translation gives CASSSRPGPSYEQYF.

This clonotype was recorded many times. This sequence joins TRBV7-2 and TRBJ1-5, with TRBD1 matching 7 bases. The CDR3 extends over 15 amino acids. J gave up 2 bases and V 5 bases, and 6 bases lay outside the gene matches. Germline V gene lookup returns CDR1 SGHTA and CDR2 FQGNSA. CDR3 residues: CASSPGTVGNQPQHF. The DNA for the CDR3 is TGTGCCAGCAGCCCTGGGACAGTCGGCAATCAGCCCCAGCATTTT.

This clonotype was counted at least ten times. This chain uses TRBV7-3 with TRBJ2-2, with 8 bases fitting TRBD2. Trimming removed 5 bases from V and 1 base from J; junction bases left unmatched: 12. This CDR3 contains 18 residues. Germline assignment: CDR1 SGHTA and CDR2 FQGTGA. This CDR3 reads CASSPAAGRAENTGELFF. The CDR3 DNA sequence: TGTGCCAGCAGCCCTGCGGCCGGGAGGGCCGAGAACACCGGGGAGCTGTTTTTT.